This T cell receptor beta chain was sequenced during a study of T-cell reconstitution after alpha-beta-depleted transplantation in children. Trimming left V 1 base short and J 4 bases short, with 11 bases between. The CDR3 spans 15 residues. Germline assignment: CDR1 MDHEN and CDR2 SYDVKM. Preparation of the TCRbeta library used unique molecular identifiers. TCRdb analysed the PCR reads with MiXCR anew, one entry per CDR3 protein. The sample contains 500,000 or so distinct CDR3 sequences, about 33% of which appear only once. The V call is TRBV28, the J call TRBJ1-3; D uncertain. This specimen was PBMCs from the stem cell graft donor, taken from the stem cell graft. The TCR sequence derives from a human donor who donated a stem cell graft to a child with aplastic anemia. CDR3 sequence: CASSLSPNSGNTIYF. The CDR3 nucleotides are TGTGCCAGCAGTTTATCCCCAAACTCCGGAAACACCATATATTTT. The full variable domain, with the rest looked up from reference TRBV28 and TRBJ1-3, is DVKVTQSSRYLVKRTGEKVFLECVQDMDHENMFWYRQDPGLGLRLIYFSYDVKMKEKGDIPEGYSVSREKKERFSLILESASTNQTSMYLCASSLSPNSGNTIYFGEGSWLTVV.